The clone carrying this TCR beta chain was seen a handful of times. The antigen is not known. From the 5' RACE reads, TCRdb called clonotypes with MiXCR, one entry per CDR3 protein. The table lists around 370,000 distinct CDR3 sequences, over 20% of them singletons. The data were obtained in a study of T-cell memory formation after mild COVID-19. Whole-study context: Most TCR clusters belonged to a single donor.

The V gene's germline CDR1 is ENHRY and CDR2 SYGVKD. This CDR3 has 12 residues. V lost 2 bases to trimming and J lost 11 bases, with 13 bases between them. Overall study findings and caveats: Clones shrinking from day 15 to 85 showed even CD4/CD8 mixes; later expanders tilted CD4+. Pre-infection memory held some responding clones, suggesting pre-existing cross-reactive T cells responded. CD4+ contracting clones were found mainly in CM and EM, and CD8+ ones in EMRA.

The specimen sequenced was PBMCs or a T cell subset sorted from them (not recorded which). The rearrangement uses TRBV10-3 and TRBJ2-7, with D possibly TRBD2 on 6 matching bases. The sequence was collected from an adult woman who had mild COVID-19 (a few samples of this study predate the infection). Cell type and time point are not known. The CDR3 DNA reads TGTGCCATCAGTGAGGGGTTGGGCGGGAAGTACTTC. Its protein is CAISEGLGGKYF.